This TCR beta chain was found in a study of shared clonotypes between healthy human individuals (dated by TCRdb to the early 2020s). In the study overall: A few men and a couple of women, aged 18 to 49 years, made up the cohort. To estimate repertoire size and how much clonotypes are shared between individuals, the study performed deep sequencing of blood TCR repertoires from a handful of healthy adults. Different laboratories and diverse techniques were used to prepare libraries and sequence TCR repertoires, to increase sequencing depth and limit assay-specific biases. For each donor, three plates each were used for CD4 naive and CD4 memory, two plates were used for CD8 naive, and one plate was used for CD8 memory. Each donor's leukapheresis produced roughly between roughly 0.85 and 9.5 billion PBMCs. Overall study outcomes, separate from this receptor: Higher generation probabilities were observed for clonotypes shared by all four sorted-subset donors than for non-shared clonotypes. Estimated clonotype richness was generally larger for naive than for memory subsets. Pairwise subsampling led to the expectation that sequencing depth would affect the degree of clonotype sharing among donors. Even with the large sequencing depth, rarefaction of the sorted-subset datasets indicated that sequencing was incomplete. When a few donors were compared, the shared fraction of clonotypes was 5% to 6.5% for naive CD4, more than 3% for naive CD8, 2.3% for memory CD4, and 0.4% for memory CD8. Sampling was restricted to blood, and TCR repertoires in tissues likely differ from the TCR repertoires found in blood. The small number of donors limited the genetic and exposure-history diversity represented.

About this clone itself: Its binding antigen is unknown. The input lacks base qualities; no much larger clone sits a single base away.

Trimming removed 4 bases from V and 4 bases from J, leaving 15 bases between the germline ends. Taken from the germline V gene, the CDR1 and CDR2 loops are MNHEY and SVGAGI. There are 15 amino acids in the CDR3, from cysteine to phenylalanine inclusive. This entry keeps only the CDR3 DNA: 45 bases, framed from base 1. Using the deep immunoSEQ assay, multiplex PCR amplified TCR CDR3 regions from genomic DNA. Extracted genomic DNA from each cell subset was distributed evenly across all wells of several immunoSEQ 96-well plates, and each plate was treated as a replicate. For sorted subsets, approximately 210 ng genomic DNA, equal to tens of thousands of T cell genomes, was loaded into each replicate PCR. Purified libraries were measured with a Qubit 3.0 fluorometer, size-checked on a Bioanalyzer 2100, and measured again with the KAPA Library Quantification kit. A separate single-read 150-cycle Illumina NextSeq 550 flow cell was used to sequence each immunoSEQ 96-well plate. The study's processing was this. Because the immunoSEQ output included only junctional sequences and no quality scores, the filtering could not be the same as the filtering used for full-length reads. To assign V/J genes and CDR3, sequences were annotated against IMGT germline references using PyIR, a Python wrapper for IgBLAST v1.9. Reads were removed for weak V/J assignments (E-value above 1e-6), missing CDR3, stop codons, out-of-frame junctions, or ambiguous translated residues. V3J clonotypes were defined as sequences sharing an identical inferred V gene, J gene, and CDR3 amino acid sequence. The percentage overlap between two repertoires was calculated by dividing the number of shared unique clonotypes by the size of the smaller repertoire. Three approaches were used to assess repertoire richness: RTK rarefaction, the Chao1 estimator, and Recon v2.1 estimates of unobserved clonotypes. Generation probabilities were computed with OLGA for all TCRbeta clonotypes obtained by the gDNA method from several donors. TCRdb holds this immuneACCESS table with in-frame rearrangements only. Some clones are missing; in checked studies, unresolved V genes explain under half, and the rest has no known cause. The V and J calls and clone size come from that table; D and trimming were worked out from the DNA. The sample table records about 2.2 million clones; around 95% of these occur just once. Approximately 1.7% of the sample comes from the top ten.

CD8 naive samples were obtained by positive selection for CCR7 among CD45RO-negative cells, yielding a CD45RA+CCR7+ population from which TemRA cells were excluded. The donors were healthy, HIV-negative adults who had no recently reported acute infections or vaccinations. Every donor was a Caucasian adult living in Nashville, Tennessee, USA. Blood was obtained by leukapheresis, after which PBMCs were separated by Ficoll-Histopaque density gradient centrifugation and cryopreserved in liquid nitrogen vapor phase. Analytical flow cytometry was used to check the purity and quantity of each magnetically sorted T cell population. Each sorted fraction had its genomic DNA isolated and then quantified by UV absorbance on a Nanodrop 2000c.

The clonotype originates from a man aged 18-30 years in good health. Some clones in this sample may be carry-over from other donors' samples. This chain is built from TRBV6-5 and TRBJ2-3; a tentative D match to TRBD1 spans 6 bases. Sequenced material: naive CD8+ T cells from PBMCs. The cell subset or site label of this sample denotes: CD45RA+CCR7+. The CDR3 region has the sequence CASSWSHRGSDTQYF. The DNA reads as follows: TGTGCCAGCAGTTGGAGTCATAGGGGGTCAGATACGCAGTATTTT.